This T cell receptor beta chain was sequenced in a study of blood T cells in healthy people across ages. General study findings and limits: Relative to aged donors, long-lived donors carried more naive CD4+ cells and displayed higher diversity.

The V segment lost 7 bases and the J segment 7 bases; nucleotides outside the gene matches: 6. Germline V gene lookup returns CDR1 LNHDA and CDR2 SQIVND (reference sequence). The CDR3 spans 14 residues. Next came a second PCR, run for about 6 to 11 cycles, which used a sample-barcoded 5' primer along with a J-beta primer mix. Every single cDNA molecule received a tag from a template-switch adaptor with 12 random nucleotides. TCRdb analysed the 5' RACE reads with MiXCR anew, one entry per CDR3 protein. There are over a million distinct CDR3 sequences in the sample; around two fifths occur only once, and 6.5% to 10% lies in the top ten. Isolated PBMCs totaled at least 7 million in each sample. Details on this clonotype: Its antigen remains unidentified.

What was sequenced was blood. The chain carries TRBV19 and TRBJ2-1, with 11 bases aligning to TRBD2. The sequence was obtained from a woman under 30 in good health. This CDR3 reads CASTLAGGSNEQFF. The CDR3 DNA is TGTGCCAGTACCTTAGCGGGGGGGAGTAATGAGCAGTTCTTC.